These 25 T cell receptor beta chains originate from one sample sequenced in a study of metastatic and nonmetastatic thyroid tumors. TCRdb re-called the PCR reads with MiXCR. The sample has 25,000 to 35,000 clones, approximately 31% seen once. Every patient was untreated before thyroid surgery. The sequenced sample consisted of blood. The source is a female donor with papillary thyroid cancer or a benign thyroid nodule (not recorded which). Some clones in this sample may be carry-over from other donors' samples.

This clone occurred a few times. CDR3 nucleotide sequence: TGTGCCAGCAGCCAGGGGTCCGGGCGGTCACCCCTCCACTTT. It encodes CASSQGSGRSPLHF. The rearrangement joins TRBV6-1 to TRBJ1-6; D possibly corresponds to TRBD1 (6 bases). CDR3 length: 14 amino acids. V dropped 6 bases and J dropped 10 bases, with 16 bases sitting between them. Germline V gives CDR1 MNHNS, CDR2 SASEGT.

This clone was seen many times. The chain combines TRBV5-1 with TRBJ2-7, with 9 bases identical to TRBD2. CDR3 length equals 14 residues. The germline V gene has CDR1 SGHRS and CDR2 YFSETQ. The trim removed 1 base at V and 4 bases at J, leaving 3 bases unmatched. CDR3 DNA sequence: TGCGCCAGCAGCTTGAGCGGGAGGCTATACGAGCAGTACTTC. Protein product: CASSLSGRLYEQYF. Looking up the rest from reference TRBV5-1 and TRBJ2-7 gives the full variable domain: KAGVTQTPRYLIKTRGQQVTLSCSPISGHRSVSWYQQTPGQGLQFLFEYFSETQRNKGNFPGRFSGRQFSNSRSEMNVSTLELGDSALYLCASSLSGRLYEQYFGPGTRLTVT.

As for this clone: The CDR3 does not end in the conserved phenylalanine or tryptophan, so this is likely a read error. The chain has TRBV2 and TRBJ2-7; weak D call: TRBD1 (5 bases). The V end lost 9 bases, the J end lost 6 bases, and 15 bases lay between the germline ends. Germline CDR1 is SNHLY and CDR2 is FYNNEI. The CDR3 length is 12 residues. The DNA of the CDR3 is TGTGCCAGTAGAGGACAAGTCGGCGAGCAGTACTTA. Translation gives CASRGQVGEQYL.

This clone has just a few counts. The rearrangement uses TRBV27 and TRBJ2-1; 8 bases match TRBD2. Germline V lookup: CDR1 MNHEY, CDR2 SMNVEV (reference sequence). CDR3 length: 15 residues. V lost 2 bases, J lost 8 bases, and 8 bases stayed unmatched. The CDR3 DNA reads as TGTGCCAGCAGTTTAAATAGCGGGACTTTGGATGAGCAGTTCTTC. Its translation is CASSLNSGTLDEQFF.

There are many counts of this clone. The V call is TRBV6-1, the J call TRBJ2-2; 7 positions match TRBD2. The CDR3 sequence is 16 residues long. The V gene's germline CDR1 is MNHNS and CDR2 SASEGT. V shed 8 bases and J 6 bases; nucleotides not matched to a gene: 15. CDR3 loop: CASGPSRGGPPGELFF. CDR3 nucleotides: TGTGCCAGCGGGCCCTCAAGGGGAGGGCCCCCCGGGGAGCTGTTTTTT.

The chain joins TRBV6-1 to TRBJ2-5, with 7 bases matching TRBD2. Unmatched junction bases numbered 14, after V lost 5 bases and J lost 5 bases. Per germline, CDR1 MNHNS and CDR2 SASEGT. The CDR3 sequence is 16 residues long. CDR3 region: CASSTRSSGNGETQYF. Here the CDR3 DNA reads TGTGCCAGCAGTACGCGGTCTAGCGGAAATGGGGAGACCCAGTACTTC.

This clone appeared a few times. This may stem from a read error, because a much larger clone lies one nucleotide away. The chain employs TRBV29-1 and TRBJ1-3; D is possibly TRBD1 (5 bases). This CDR3 has 14 amino acids. Germline CDR1 SQVTM, CDR2 ANQGSEA. V was clipped by 6 bases and J by 0 bases, with 12 bases between them. CDR3 in DNA: TGCAGCGTACGAGACAGAACCTCTGGAAACACCATATATTTT. This encodes CSVRDRTSGNTIYF.

This clone was observed a handful of times. Without the conserved terminal phenylalanine or tryptophan, this CDR3 likely stems from a read error. No DNA is shown, since the ends of the CDR3 on it are uncertain; the CDR3 is the one TCRdb lists. The chain joins TRBV10-3 to TRBJ1-5. The CDR3 is 13 amino acids long, termini counted. CDR1 is ENHRY, CDR2 SYGVKD, per germline. This chain's CDR3 is CAISESTGQPKHL.

V gene TRBV7-9 combines with J gene TRBJ2-3; D unclear. V was clipped by 2 bases and J by 6 bases, with 6 bases between them. The CDR3 has 12 amino acids. Germline lookup yields CDR1 SEHNR and CDR2 FQNEAQ (reference sequence). CDR3 protein: CASSLNVDTQYF. CDR3 in DNA: TGTGCCAGCAGCTTAAACGTGGATACGCAGTATTTT.

This clone was seen only a few times. The genes are TRBV12-3 or TRBV12-4 and TRBJ2-3; possibly TRBD2 for D (6 bases). Trimming took 6 bases from V and 6 from J, leaving 16 bases between them. The CDR3 has 14 amino acids. In DNA form, the CDR3 reads TGTGCCAGCAGAACGGGCCCGGGGGAGGATACGCAGTATTTT. This sequence encodes CASRTGPGEDTQYF.

The rearrangement joins TRBV6-4 to TRBJ1-1; weak D call: TRBD1 (5 bases). Germline-derived CDR1 and CDR2 are MRHNA and SNTAGT. V was trimmed by 4 bases and J by 3 bases, leaving 9 bases between them. The CDR3 has 13 amino acids. CDR3 sequence reads: CASSGGGDTEAFF. CDR3 sequence (DNA): TGTGCCAGCAGTGGCGGGGGGGACACTGAAGCTTTCTTT.

The chain has TRBV5-5 and TRBJ2-7, with 7 bases fitting TRBD1. CDR1 is SGHKS and CDR2 is YYEKEE in the germline V gene (reference sequence). This CDR3 region has 13 residues. Trimming cost V 2 bases and J 3 bases; bases outside gene matches: 2. Here the CDR3 reads CASSFTGVYEQYF. CDR3 in DNA: TGTGCCAGCAGCTTCACAGGGGTCTACGAGCAGTACTTC.

With respect to this clone: A much larger clonotype is one base distant, so this may be a read error. CDR3 in amino acids: CAGSPQQTTNEKLFF. The CDR3 DNA sequence: TGCGCCGGCAGCCCACAACAGACAACTAATGAAAAACTGTTTTTT. This chain links TRBV5-1 with TRBJ1-4; no reliable D call. Looked up from germline, CDR1 is SGHRS and CDR2 is YFSETQ. The CDR3 runs 15 residues.

This clone has a count of ten or more. This chain links TRBV25-1 with TRBJ2-5, with TRBD2 matching over 7 bases. CDR3 length equals 17 residues. Germline loops: CDR1 MGHDK, CDR2 SYGVNS. Germline trimming cut 3 bases from V and 0 bases from J; bases unmatched to any gene: 10. CDR3 in amino acids: CASSDGLAETYQETQYF. Written as DNA, the CDR3 is TGTGCCAGCAGTGATGGGCTAGCGGAGACGTACCAAGAGACCCAGTACTTC.

This sequence joins TRBV30 and TRBJ2-2; D not certain. The germline V gene encodes CDR1 GTSNPN and CDR2 SVGIG (reference sequence). The CDR3 extends over 13 amino acids. V was trimmed by 2 bases and J by 5 bases, leaving 9 bases between them. Here the CDR3 reads CAWSKSPTGELFF. In nucleotides, the CDR3 is TGTGCCTGGAGTAAATCTCCAACCGGGGAGCTGTTTTTT.

The rearrangement uses TRBV7-6 and TRBJ2-7; 10 nucleotides align to TRBD2. The CDR3 runs 13 residues. CDR1 and CDR2 (germline): SGHVS, FNYEAQ. The V gene end was trimmed by 1 base and the J gene end by 6 bases; junction bases not matched to a gene: 0. The CDR3 loop is CASSLVAGGEQYF. The CDR3 coding sequence is TGTGCCAGCAGCTTAGTAGCGGGAGGCGAGCAGTACTTC.

V and J are TRBV11-2 and TRBJ2-7; D possibly matches TRBD1 or TRBD2 (5 bases each). Deletions cut 4 bases from V and 3 bases from J, with 16 bases between. The CDR3 runs to 15 residues. Germline CDR1 SGHAT, CDR2 FQNNGV. The CDR3 nucleotides read TGTGCCAGCAGCTCTAGGTACGGGGCGAACTACGAGCAGTACTTC. Its translation is CASSSRYGANYEQYF.

This clone has a handful of counts. The J gene is TRBJ2-3, the V gene TRBV5-1; 15 bases map to TRBD2. Germline V gene sequence: CDR1 SGHRS, CDR2 YFSETQ. The CDR3 is 20 residues long. The ends lost 1 base at V and 0 bases at J; junction bases unmatched: 9. CDR3: CASSLRGLAGGSTSTDTQYF. The CDR3 bases are TGCGCCAGCAGCTTGAGGGGACTAGCGGGAGGTTCGACTAGCACAGATACGCAGTATTTT.

Comment on this clone: The junction departs from germline at one end; a sequencing error may be responsible. The chain couples TRBV20-1 to TRBJ2-2; TRBD2 might be the D (5 bases). CDR1 is DFQATT and CDR2 is SNEGSKA in the germline V gene (reference sequence). The CDR3 loop spans 12 amino acids. CDR3 bases: TGCAGTGCTAGAGAGGGCGCCGGGGATCTCGTTTTT. Its protein is CSAREGAGDLVF.

Details on this clone: A much larger clone is a single base away; this may be a read error. V is TRBV9 and J is TRBJ2-5; possible D gene TRBD2, 5 bases. This CDR3 is 14 amino acids long. V lost 5 bases and J 1 base, leaving 12 bases between the germline ends. Germline V gene sequence: CDR1 SGDLS, CDR2 YYNGEE. DNA for the CDR3: TGTGCCAGCAGACCTCCGGGGAGCCAAGAGACCCAGTACTTC. The encoded protein is CASRPPGSQETQYF.

This clone was observed a handful of times. The V and J genes are TRBV6-6 and TRBJ1-1; perhaps TRBD1 as D (5 bases). The germline V gene encodes CDR1 MNHNY and CDR2 SVGAGI (reference sequence). This CDR3 has 15 residues. Trimming cost V 0 bases and J 3 bases, with 11 bases left between them. CDR3 sequence (DNA): TGTGCCAGCAGTTACTCGCGGGGACGGGACACTGAAGCTTTCTTT. Protein: CASSYSRGRDTEAFF.

The chain is built from TRBV29-1 and TRBJ1-6; D gene unclear. The CDR3 spans 13 residues. V lost 4 bases and J 6 bases, leaving 10 bases between the germline ends. Germline V lookup: CDR1 SQVTM, CDR2 ANQGSEA. The CDR3 is CSVGESPNSPLHF. DNA of the CDR3: TGCAGCGTTGGGGAGAGCCCTAATTCACCCCTCCACTTT.

In this sample, this clone turned up many times. CDR3 sequence: CASSRGRAYEQYF. The CDR3 bases are TGTGCCAGCAGTCGTGGGAGGGCCTACGAGCAGTACTTC. The chain has TRBV28 and TRBJ2-7; 7 nucleotides agree with TRBD2. J lost 2 bases, V lost 5 bases, and 3 bases had no gene match. Germline values: CDR1 MDHEN, CDR2 SYDVKM. The CDR3 covers 13 residues.

A few counts support this clone. V usage is TRBV10-2 and J usage is TRBJ2-1, with D perhaps TRBD2 (6 bases). Germline CDR1 reads WSHSY; CDR2 reads SAAADI. This CDR3 has 15 residues. Trimming left V 3 bases short and J 2 bases short, with 11 bases between. The CDR3 region has the DNA TGCGCCAGCAGTGAATTAGCGGTCACCTACAATGAGCAGTTCTTC. This translates into CASSELAVTYNEQFF.

The sample holds a few counts of this clone. The V and J genes are TRBV6-2 or TRBV6-3 and TRBJ2-6; D remains unclear. V lost 7 bases and J lost 0, with 4 bases in between. This CDR3 spans 13 amino acids. Per the germline V gene, CDR1 is MNHEY and CDR2 is SVGEGT. CDR3 DNA: TGTGCCAGCAAGGTCTCTGGGGCCAACGTCCTGACTTTC. Protein product: CASKVSGANVLTF.